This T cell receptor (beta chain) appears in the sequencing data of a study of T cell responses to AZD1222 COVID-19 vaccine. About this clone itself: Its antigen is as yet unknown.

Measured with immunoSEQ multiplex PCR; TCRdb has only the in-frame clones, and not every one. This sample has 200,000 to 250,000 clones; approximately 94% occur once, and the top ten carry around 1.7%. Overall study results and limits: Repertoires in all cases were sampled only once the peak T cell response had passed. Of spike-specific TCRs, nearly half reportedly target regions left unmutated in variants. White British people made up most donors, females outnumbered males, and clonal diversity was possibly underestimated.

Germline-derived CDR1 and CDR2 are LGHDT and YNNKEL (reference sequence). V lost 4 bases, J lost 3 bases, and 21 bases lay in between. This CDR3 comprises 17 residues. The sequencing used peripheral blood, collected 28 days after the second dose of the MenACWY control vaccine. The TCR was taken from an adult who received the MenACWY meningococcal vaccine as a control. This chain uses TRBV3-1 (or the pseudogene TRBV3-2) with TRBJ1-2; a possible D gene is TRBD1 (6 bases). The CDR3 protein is CASSLLTRPGEDYGYTF. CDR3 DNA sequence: TGTGCCAGCAGCCTCCTCACGCGGCCAGGGGAAGACTATGGCTACACCTTC.